A single sample gave rise to the 27 T cell receptor beta chains below, sequenced in a study of T cells in Graves' hyperthyroidism and ophthalmopathy. There were TCR beta CDR3 regions amplified from RNA transcripts. HTBI primers were employed in a first-round RT-PCR of the TCR CDR3. From the multiplex PCR reads, TCRdb called clonotypes with MiXCR, one entry per CDR3 protein. The data contain hundreds of thousands of distinct CDR3 sequences, approximately 25% of them seen just once; the ten biggest clones take up approximately 35%. Sequencing input: blood. These receptors were taken from a woman in her forties with Graves' ophthalmopathy.

The table lists this clonotype with many counts. V is TRBV27 and J is TRBJ2-7, with D perhaps matching TRBD2 (7 bases). The CDR3 runs 16 residues. Between the trimmed V and J ends, which lost 8 bases and 4 bases, there was a span of 24 bases. CDR1 is MNHEY, CDR2 SMNVEV, per germline (reference sequence). The CDR3 loop is CASSLNPAGATYEQYF. The CDR3 nucleotides read TGTGCCAGCTCCCTCAATCCGGCGGGGGCCACGTACGAGCAGTACTTC.

The rearrangement links TRBV4-1 to TRBJ2-7; 12 positions agree with TRBD1. The CDR3 is 16 amino acids. With V trimmed by 1 base and J by 4 bases, 5 bases remained unmatched. Germline CDR1 reads MGHRA; CDR2 reads YSYEKL. The CDR3 nucleotides read TGCGCCAGCAGCCAAGTTTTGGGACAGGGGGCTTACGAGCAGTACTTC. Translation gives CASSQVLGQGAYEQYF.

This clonotype was counted many times. The junction and the germline gene differ at one end; a read error may be behind it. The chain uses TRBV6-2 or TRBV6-3 and TRBJ2-7, with D perhaps matching TRBD2 (6 bases). Germline CDR1 and CDR2: MNHEY and SVGEGT. The CDR3 sequence is 16 residues long. CDR3 in amino acids: CACRSTRDLVNYEQYF. The CDR3 nucleotides read TGTGCCTGCAGATCGACCAGGGACTTGGTTAACTACGAGCAGTACTTC.

This clonotype was picked up one time. This chain connects TRBV19 to TRBJ2-7; TRBD1 might be the D (6 bases). V lost 3 bases and J 2 bases, leaving 11 bases between the germline ends. Germline values: CDR1 LNHDA, CDR2 SQIVND (reference sequence). The CDR3 runs to 14 residues. The chain's CDR3 is CASSITGIPYEQYF. In nucleotides, the CDR3 is TGTGCCAGTAGTATCACAGGGATCCCCTACGAGCAGTACTTC.

This clonotype was counted many times. This rearrangement joins TRBV6-1 to TRBJ2-3; tentative D call: TRBD2 (6 bases). This CDR3 has 13 residues. Germline-derived CDR1 and CDR2 are MNHNS and SASEGT. V was clipped by 6 bases and J by 6 bases, with 13 bases between them. CDR3 sequence (DNA): TGTGCCAGCAGAACCCGGACTACTGATACGCAGTATTTT. It specifies CASRTRTTDTQYF.

The chain has TRBV13 and TRBJ1-5; no reliable D call. The V gene lost 6 bases and the J gene lost 3 bases, with 6 bases spanning the gap. The V gene's germline CDR1 is PRHDT and CDR2 FYEKMQ (reference sequence). The CDR3 covers 12 residues. The chain's CDR3 is CASSSHNQPQHF. The DNA of the CDR3 is TGTGCCAGCAGTAGCCACAATCAGCCCCAGCATTTT.

This clonotype was counted many times. This CDR3 is CASSIVWREPIYEQYF. CDR3 bases: TGTGCCAGTAGTATAGTCTGGCGGGAACCCATCTACGAGCAGTACTTC. V and J are TRBV19 and TRBJ2-7; perhaps TRBD2 as D (6 bases). V lost 1 base and J 3 bases, leaving 16 bases between the germline ends. The length of the CDR3 is 16 residues. The V gene's germline CDR1 is LNHDA and CDR2 SQIVND (reference sequence).

The rearrangement links TRBV4-2 to TRBJ2-2; tentative D call: TRBD2 (6 bases). Trimming shortened V by 0 bases and J by 6 bases, and 14 bases separated the two germline ends. CDR3 length equals 16 residues. The germline gives CDR1 LGHNA, CDR2 YNFKEQ. The CDR3 region is CASSQDFGSWAGELFF. In DNA, the CDR3 is TGTGCCAGCAGCCAAGACTTCGGGAGTTGGGCCGGGGAGCTGTTTTTT.

The rearrangement links TRBV6-5 to TRBJ2-5; D gene ambiguous. Trimming stripped 8 bases from V and 2 bases from J, with 9 bases between. The CDR3 length is 12 residues. Germline CDR1 MNHEY, CDR2 SVGAGI. The CDR3 DNA is TGTGCCAGCGGTAGGACGCAAGAGACCCAGTACTTC. Its translation: CASGRTQETQYF.

The gene calls are TRBV6-4 and TRBJ2-7, with D perhaps TRBD1 (6 bases). V lost 5 bases and J lost 2, with 13 bases in between. CDR1 and CDR2 (germline): MRHNA, SNTAGT. This CDR3 contains 14 residues. The CDR3 DNA reads as TGTGCCAGCAGTTTACACAGGGATGCCTACGAGCAGTACTTC. Translated: CASSLHRDAYEQYF.

There are a few counts of this clonotype. The chain employs TRBV7-9 and TRBJ2-7; no reliable D call. V lost 1 base and J lost 4, with 11 bases in between. CDR1 and CDR2 from the germline V gene are SEHNR and FQNEAQ (reference sequence). The CDR3 runs to 14 residues. Written as DNA, the CDR3 is TGTGCCAGCAGCTTAGAGGGCAGGATGTACGAGCAGTACTTC. It encodes CASSLEGRMYEQYF.

This clonotype was recorded at least ten times. V usage is TRBV5-1 and J usage is TRBJ1-5; D not resolved. The germline V gene encodes CDR1 SGHRS and CDR2 YFSETQ. V was clipped by 2 bases and J by 6 bases, with 9 bases between them. The CDR3 runs 13 residues. CDR3: CASSLKEGQPQHF. The CDR3 nucleotides read TGCGCCAGCAGCTTAAAGGAGGGTCAGCCCCAGCATTTT.

As to this clonotype: Just one base apart from a much larger clone, this may be a read error. The conserved phenylalanine or tryptophan normally closing the CDR3 is absent here, so this likely arose from a read error. The rearrangement uses TRBV7-3 and TRBJ2-2, with D perhaps matching TRBD2 (6 bases). The CDR3 extends over 16 amino acids. The V gene's germline CDR1 is SGHTA and CDR2 FQGTGA. Trimming left V 2 bases short and J 10 bases short, with 20 bases between. CDR3 in amino acids: CASSLAGPGAGLELFL. Written as DNA, the CDR3 is TGTGCCAGCAGCTTAGCCGGCCCGGGTGCGGGACTGGAGCTGTTTCTT.

This clonotype was counted at least ten times. This chain links TRBV12-3 or TRBV12-4 with TRBJ1-2; TRBD1 is a possible D gene (6 bases). V lost 4 bases to trimming and J lost 5 bases, with 11 bases between them. The CDR3 loop spans 13 amino acids. This chain's CDR3 is CASSSGGPYGYTF. DNA for the CDR3: TGTGCCAGCAGTTCTGGGGGGCCATATGGCTACACCTTC.

This clonotype came up many times. The rearrangement uses TRBV30 and TRBJ2-2; D is perhaps TRBD1 (6 bases). The CDR3 extends over 15 amino acids. Trimming took 4 bases from V and 0 from J, leaving 12 bases between them. Per germline, CDR1 GTSNPN and CDR2 SVGIG (reference sequence). CDR3 loop: CAWTQGWSNTGELFF. DNA for the CDR3: TGTGCCTGGACCCAGGGGTGGTCGAACACCGGGGAGCTGTTTTTT.

This clonotype has a handful of counts. This chain uses TRBV18 with TRBJ1-1; D gene unclear. This CDR3 is 15 amino acids long. V was clipped by 3 bases and J by 1 base, with 12 bases between them. Germline V gene sequence: CDR1 KGHSH, CDR2 LQKENI. The CDR3 nucleotides read TGTGCCAGCTCACCGGGTCGGACTCCGAACACTGAAGCTTTCTTT. Protein: CASSPGRTPNTEAFF. The variable domain in full, with the rest retrieved from reference TRBV18 and TRBJ1-1, is NAGVMQNPRHLVRRRGQEARLRCSPMKGHSHVYWYRQLPEEGLKFMVYLQKENIIDESGMPKERFSAEFPKEGPSILRIQQVVRGDSAAYFCASSPGRTPNTEAFFGQGTRLTVV.

This clonotype was counted at least ten times. This sequence joins TRBV5-6 and TRBJ2-2; D not certain. The CDR3 totals 12 residues. Germline V CDR1 and CDR2: SGHDT, YYEEEE. Trimming pared 0 bases from V and 7 bases from J, leaving 4 bases between. For the CDR3, the DNA is TGTGCCAGCAGCTTGGGAAGCGGGGAGCTGTTTTTT. This translates into CASSLGSGELFF.

In this sample, this clonotype turned up many times. The V and J genes are TRBV20-1 and TRBJ2-5; TRBD2 might be the D (5 bases). Germline lookup yields CDR1 DFQATT and CDR2 SNEGSKA (reference sequence). V lost 6 bases and J lost 1, with 15 bases in between. This CDR3 contains 14 residues. The CDR3 DNA reads as TGCAGTGCCCCTACAACAGCGGTCCAAGAGACCCAGTACTTC. Its protein is CSAPTTAVQETQYF.

There are many counts of this clonotype. This chain connects TRBV12-3 or TRBV12-4 to TRBJ1-1, with D possibly TRBD1 on 6 matching bases. The V and J ends lost 4 bases and 8 bases respectively, with 14 bases between them. The CDR3 is made up of 13 amino acids. The CDR3 bases are TGTGCCAGCAGTTCTTCTACAGGGACCGAAGCTTTCTTT. It codes for CASSSSTGTEAFF.

This clonotype was detected ten times or more. The J gene is TRBJ2-2, the V gene TRBV19, with D perhaps matching TRBD1 (6 bases). Trimming cost V 5 bases and J 3 bases, with 16 bases left between them. Germline assignment: CDR1 LNHDA and CDR2 SQIVND (reference sequence). The CDR3 spans 16 residues. The DNA for the CDR3 is TGTGCCAGTAGTGGACAGTATGTACCTGACACCGGGGAGCTGTTTTTT. Protein product: CASSGQYVPDTGELFF.

The chain carries TRBV25-1 and TRBJ2-7, with D perhaps being TRBD1 or TRBD2 (5 bases each). CDR3 length: 14 amino acids. The germline CDR1 and CDR2 sequences are MGHDK and SYGVNS. Trimming took off 7 bases at V and 3 bases at J, with 16 bases between the two ends. CDR3 sequence reads: CASMGPSSYYEQYF. The CDR3 region has the DNA TGTGCCAGCATGGGACCATCCTCCTACTACGAGCAGTACTTC.

The rearrangement uses TRBV6-1 and TRBJ2-7; 9 bases are a match to TRBD2. Germline V gene data show CDR1 as MNHNS and CDR2 as SASEGT. V was pared by 8 bases and J by 3 bases, with 5 bases of the junction left unmatched. The CDR3 sequence is 13 residues long. The CDR3: CASGSGSVYEQYF. CDR3 coding DNA: TGTGCCAGCGGTAGCGGGAGTGTCTACGAGCAGTACTTC.

The table lists this clonotype with many counts. The J gene is TRBJ2-7, the V gene TRBV6-1, with TRBD1 as a possible D gene (5 bases). Germline CDR1 MNHNS, CDR2 SASEGT. This CDR3 is 15 amino acids long. Trimming removed 7 bases from V and 7 bases from J, with 23 bases in between. The CDR3 DNA reads as TGTGCCAGCAAGGACAAAGAAGGCCCCTTCGATGAGCAGTACTTC. Protein sequence: CASKDKEGPFDEQYF.

The chain joins TRBV6-1 to TRBJ2-2; TRBD2 matches at 14 bases. The CDR3 has 17 residues. V lost 1 base to trimming and J lost 6 bases; unmatched junction nucleotides: 4. The germline CDR1 and CDR2 sequences are MNHNS and SASEGT. CDR3: CASSEGLAGGPSGELFF. DNA for the CDR3: TGTGCCAGCAGTGAAGGACTAGCGGGAGGGCCATCCGGGGAGCTGTTTTTT.

This clonotype was counted at least ten times. The chain combines TRBV30 with TRBJ1-6; 7 bases line up with TRBD1. Germline CDR1 is GTSNPN and CDR2 is SVGIG (reference sequence). Germline trimming cut 4 bases from V and 7 bases from J; bases unmatched to any gene: 7. CDR3 length: 14 residues. The CDR3 DNA sequence: TGTGCCTGGAAAATGACAGGGCTGAATTCACCCCTCCACTTT. Translated: CAWKMTGLNSPLHF.

Many counts were recorded for this clonotype. The V gene is TRBV28, the J gene TRBJ1-2; D is ambiguous. This CDR3 is 13 amino acids long. Looked up from germline, CDR1 is MDHEN and CDR2 is SYDVKM. V was trimmed by 5 bases and J by 6 bases, leaving 13 bases between them. The CDR3, as DNA: TGTGCCAGCAGTCCTCGACGGAGGGATGGCTACACCTTC. Amino acids: CASSPRRRDGYTF.

This clonotype was counted many times. V is TRBV28 and J is TRBJ1-6; tentative D call: TRBD1 (6 bases). The CDR3 runs 14 residues. Trimming stripped 2 bases from V and 13 bases from J, with 15 bases between. The germline V gene has CDR1 MDHEN and CDR2 SYDVKM. CDR3 protein: CASSLRGGEFPLHF. DNA for the CDR3: TGTGCCAGCAGTTTAAGGGGGGGTGAATTTCCCCTCCACTTT.